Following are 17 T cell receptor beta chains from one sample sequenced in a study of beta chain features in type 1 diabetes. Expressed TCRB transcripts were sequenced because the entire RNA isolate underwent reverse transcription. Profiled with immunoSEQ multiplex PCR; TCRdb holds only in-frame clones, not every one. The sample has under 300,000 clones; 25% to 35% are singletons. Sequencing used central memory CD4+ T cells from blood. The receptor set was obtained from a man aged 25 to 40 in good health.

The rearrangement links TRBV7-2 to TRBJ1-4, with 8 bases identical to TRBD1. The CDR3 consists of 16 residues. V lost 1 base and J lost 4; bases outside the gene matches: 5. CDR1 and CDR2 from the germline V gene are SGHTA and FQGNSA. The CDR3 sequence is CASSLEGTGGNEKLFF. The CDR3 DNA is TGTGCCAGCAGCTTAGAAGGAACAGGGGGTAATGAAAAACTGTTTTTT.

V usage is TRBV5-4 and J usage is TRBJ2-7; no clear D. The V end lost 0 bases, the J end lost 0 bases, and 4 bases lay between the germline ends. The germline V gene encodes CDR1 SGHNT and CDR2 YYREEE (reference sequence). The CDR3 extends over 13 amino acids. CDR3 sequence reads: CASSLAHSYEQYF. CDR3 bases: TGTGCCAGCAGCTTGGCACACTCCTACGAGCAGTACTTC. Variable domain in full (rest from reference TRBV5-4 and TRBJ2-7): ETGVTQSPTHLIKTRGQQVTLRCSSQSGHNTVSWYQQALGQGPQFIFQYYREEENGRGNFPPRFSGLQFPNYSSELNVNALELDDSALYLCASSLAHSYEQYFGPGTRLTVT.

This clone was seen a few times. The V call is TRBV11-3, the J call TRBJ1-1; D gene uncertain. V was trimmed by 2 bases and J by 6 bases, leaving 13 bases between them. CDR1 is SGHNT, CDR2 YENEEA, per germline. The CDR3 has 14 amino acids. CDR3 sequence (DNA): TGTGCCAGCAGCTTAAGCGGGTGGTATTCTGAAGCTTTCTTT. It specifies CASSLSGWYSEAFF.

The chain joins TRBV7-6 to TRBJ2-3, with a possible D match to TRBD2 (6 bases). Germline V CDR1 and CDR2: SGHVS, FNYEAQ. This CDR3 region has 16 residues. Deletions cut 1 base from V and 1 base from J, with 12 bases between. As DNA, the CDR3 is TGTGCCAGCAGCTTAGGGTTAGCGGCTCGCACAGATACGCAGTATTTT. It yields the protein CASSLGLAARTDTQYF.

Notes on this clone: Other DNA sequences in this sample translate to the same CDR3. The CDR3 region has the DNA TGTGCCAGCAGCCCGGGGGCCAGCACAGATACGCAGTATTTT. Translation: CASSPGASTDTQYF. V and J are TRBV5-4 and TRBJ2-3; D is tentatively TRBD1 or TRBD2 (6 bases each). CDR1 is SGHNT, CDR2 YYREEE, per germline (reference sequence). The CDR3 contains 14 residues. V was clipped by 4 bases and J by 0 bases, with 9 bases between them.

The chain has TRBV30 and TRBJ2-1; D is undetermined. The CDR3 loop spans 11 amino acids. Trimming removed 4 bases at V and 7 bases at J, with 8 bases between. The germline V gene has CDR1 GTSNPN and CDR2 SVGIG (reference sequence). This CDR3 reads CAWTVRNEQFF. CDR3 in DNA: TGTGCCTGGACCGTCCGTAATGAGCAGTTCTTC.

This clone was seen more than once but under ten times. The chain's CDR3 is CSVEWDRGHNEQFF. The CDR3 bases are TGCAGCGTTGAATGGGACAGGGGCCACAATGAGCAGTTCTTC. This rearrangement joins TRBV29-1 to TRBJ2-1, with 10 bases lining up with TRBD1. The V gene end was trimmed by 2 bases and the J gene end by 5 bases; junction bases not matched to a gene: 3. The CDR3 is made up of 14 amino acids. Germline-derived CDR1 and CDR2 are SQVTM and ANQGSEA.

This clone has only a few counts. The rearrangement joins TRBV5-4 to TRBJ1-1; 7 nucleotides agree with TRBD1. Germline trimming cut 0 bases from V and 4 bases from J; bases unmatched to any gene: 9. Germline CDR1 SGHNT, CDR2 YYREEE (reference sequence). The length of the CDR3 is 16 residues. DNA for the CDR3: TGTGCCAGCAGCTTGGGACAGGGTGCGGGCGGCACTGAAGCTTTCTTT. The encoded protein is CASSLGQGAGGTEAFF.

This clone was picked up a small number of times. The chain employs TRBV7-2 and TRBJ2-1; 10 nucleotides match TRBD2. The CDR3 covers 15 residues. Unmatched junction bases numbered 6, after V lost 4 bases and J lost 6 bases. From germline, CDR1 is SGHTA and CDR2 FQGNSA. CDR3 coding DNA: TGTGCCAGCAGCTCACTAGCGGGAATCCCCAATGAGCAGTTCTTC. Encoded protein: CASSSLAGIPNEQFF. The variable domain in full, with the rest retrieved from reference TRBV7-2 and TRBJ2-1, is GAGVSQSPSNKVTEKGKDVELRCDPISGHTALYWYRQSLGQGLEFLIYFQGNSAPDKSGLPSDRFSAERTGGSVSTLTIQRTQQEDSAVYLCASSSLAGIPNEQFFGPGTRLTVL.

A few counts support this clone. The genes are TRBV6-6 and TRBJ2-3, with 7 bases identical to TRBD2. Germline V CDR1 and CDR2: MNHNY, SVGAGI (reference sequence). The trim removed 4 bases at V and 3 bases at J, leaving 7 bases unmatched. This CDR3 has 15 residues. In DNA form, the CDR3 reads TGTGCCAGCAGTTCCACGGGGAGGGTTACAGATACGCAGTATTTT. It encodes CASSSTGRVTDTQYF.

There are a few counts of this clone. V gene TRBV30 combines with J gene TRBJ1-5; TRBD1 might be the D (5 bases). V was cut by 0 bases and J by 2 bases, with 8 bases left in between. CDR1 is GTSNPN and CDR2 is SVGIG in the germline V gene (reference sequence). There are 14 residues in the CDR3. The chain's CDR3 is CAWSVQAGNQPQHF. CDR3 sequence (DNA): TGTGCCTGGAGTGTACAGGCCGGCAATCAGCCCCAGCATTTT. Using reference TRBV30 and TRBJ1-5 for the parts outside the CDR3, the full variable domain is SQTIHQWPATLVQPVGSPLSLECTVEGTSNPNLYWYRQAAGRGLQLLFYSVGIGQISSEVPQNLSASRPQDRQFILSSKKLLLSDSGFYLCAWSVQAGNQPQHFGDGTRLSIL.

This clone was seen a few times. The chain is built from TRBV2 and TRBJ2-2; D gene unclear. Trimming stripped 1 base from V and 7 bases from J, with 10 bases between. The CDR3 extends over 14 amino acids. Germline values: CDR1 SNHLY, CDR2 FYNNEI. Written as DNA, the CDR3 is TGTGCCAGCAGTGAAGATCCGAGGTACGGGGAGCTGTTTTTT. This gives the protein CASSEDPRYGELFF.

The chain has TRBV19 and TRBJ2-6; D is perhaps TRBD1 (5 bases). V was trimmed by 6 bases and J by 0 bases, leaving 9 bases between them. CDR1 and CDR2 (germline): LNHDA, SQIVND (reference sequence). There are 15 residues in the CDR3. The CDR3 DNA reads TGTGCCAGTAGCCGCACAGGCTCTGGGGCCAACGTCCTGACTTTC. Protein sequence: CASSRTGSGANVLTF.

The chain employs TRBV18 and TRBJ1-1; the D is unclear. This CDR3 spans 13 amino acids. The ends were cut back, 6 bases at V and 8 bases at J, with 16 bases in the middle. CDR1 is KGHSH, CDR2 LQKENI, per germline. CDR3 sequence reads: CASSPTQDGEAFF. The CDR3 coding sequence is TGTGCCAGCTCCCCTACCCAGGACGGCGAAGCTTTCTTT.

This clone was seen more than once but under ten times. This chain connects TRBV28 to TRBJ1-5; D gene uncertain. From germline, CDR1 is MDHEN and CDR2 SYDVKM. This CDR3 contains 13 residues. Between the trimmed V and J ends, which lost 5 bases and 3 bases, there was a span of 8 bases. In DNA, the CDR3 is TGTGCCAGCAGTCTCCGTAACAATCAGCCCCAGCATTTT. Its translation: CASSLRNNQPQHF.

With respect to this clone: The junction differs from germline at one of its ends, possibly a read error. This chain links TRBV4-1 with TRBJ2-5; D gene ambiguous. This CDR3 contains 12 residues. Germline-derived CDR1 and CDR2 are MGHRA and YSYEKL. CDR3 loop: CASSQDLPPLHF. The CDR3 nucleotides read TGCGCCAGCAGCCAAGATCTTCCGCCTCTTCACTTC.

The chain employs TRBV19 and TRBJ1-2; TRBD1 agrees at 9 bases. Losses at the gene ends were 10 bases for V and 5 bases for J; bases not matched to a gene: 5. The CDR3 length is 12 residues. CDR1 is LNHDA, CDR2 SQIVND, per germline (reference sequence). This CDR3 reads CATLGQGYGYTF. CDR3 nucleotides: TGTGCCACCCTAGGACAGGGGTATGGCTACACCTTC. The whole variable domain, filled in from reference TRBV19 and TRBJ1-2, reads DGGITQSPKYLFRKEGQNVTLSCEQNLNHDAMYWYRQDPGQGLRLIYYSQIVNDFQKGDIAEGYSVSREKKESFPLTVTSAQKNPTAFYLCATLGQGYGYTFGSGTRLTVV.